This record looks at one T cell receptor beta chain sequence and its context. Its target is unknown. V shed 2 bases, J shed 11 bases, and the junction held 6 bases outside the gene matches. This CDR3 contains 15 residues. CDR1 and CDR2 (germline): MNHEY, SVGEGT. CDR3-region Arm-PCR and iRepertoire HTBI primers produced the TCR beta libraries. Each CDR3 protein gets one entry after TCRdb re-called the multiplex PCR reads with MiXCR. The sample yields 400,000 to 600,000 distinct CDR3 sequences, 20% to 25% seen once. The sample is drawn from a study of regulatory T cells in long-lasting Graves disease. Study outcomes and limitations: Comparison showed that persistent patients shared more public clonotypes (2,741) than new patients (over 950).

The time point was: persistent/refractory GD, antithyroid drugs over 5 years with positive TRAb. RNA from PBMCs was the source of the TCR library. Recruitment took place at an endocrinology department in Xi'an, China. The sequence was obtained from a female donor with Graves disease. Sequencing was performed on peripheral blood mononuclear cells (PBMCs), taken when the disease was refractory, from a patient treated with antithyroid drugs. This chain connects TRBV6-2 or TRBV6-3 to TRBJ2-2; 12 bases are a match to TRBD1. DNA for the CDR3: TGTGCCAGCAGTTACGGGACAGGGGGCCTCTCAGAGCTGTTTTTT. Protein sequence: CASSYGTGGLSELFF.